Below, one TCR beta chain is given with its context. Original data processing: Using reference gene primer amplification, nucleated cell counts were estimated. TCRdb's table, derived via immunoSEQ multiplex PCR, lists solely in-frame clones and lacks some. D and trimming come from the DNA, and the V and J calls and clone size come from that table. The sample contains about 86,000 clones, approximately 80% of which appear only once. This entry comes from a study of blood T cell repertoires in COVID-19. At the level of the study: The samples span acute and convalescent COVID-19 from the United States, Italy and Spain. PBMCs, B-cell-depleted T cells, or T cells provided the cDNA or gDNA that made up the material.

J gave up 4 bases and V 4 bases, and 9 bases lay outside the gene matches. This CDR3 region has 16 residues. The germline V gene encodes CDR1 SGHNT and CDR2 YENEEA. The source is a woman older than 75 with active or convalescent COVID-19. Sequences were obtained from peripheral blood. This chain links TRBV11-3 with TRBJ2-1; 8 bases are shared with TRBD2. CDR3 loop: CASSSLTRGAYNEQFF. In nucleotides, the CDR3 is TGTGCCAGCAGCTCTCTGACGCGGGGGGCTTACAATGAGCAGTTCTTC.